This T cell receptor (beta chain) was observed in a study of cytomegalovirus exposure and HLA in healthy donors. Likely unrecorded immune exposures existed in these nominally healthy donors. Germline V gene sequence: CDR1 SEHNR, CDR2 FQNEAQ (reference sequence). With 5 bases clipped from V and 6 bases from J, the junction kept 9 bases outside the gene matches. The length of the CDR3 is 14 residues. PCR was performed using 60 Vbeta and 13 Jbeta primers. Data came from immunoSEQ multiplex PCR; TCRdb stores just in-frame clones and leaves some out. The sample yields 150,000 or so clones, 70% to 85% seen once.

Sequencing was done on a sample of PBMCs. This sequence joins TRBV7-9 and TRBJ1-2, with 7 nucleotides matching TRBD1. The receptor was isolated from a woman in her thirties or forties in good health and CMV-seronegative. CDR3 in DNA: TGTGCCAGCAGCGAGACCGGGACAGCGGATGGCTACACCTTC. Translation gives CASSETGTADGYTF.